These T cell receptor beta chains were read from a single sample in a study of T cell responses to AZD1222 COVID-19 vaccine. Profiled with immunoSEQ multiplex PCR; TCRdb holds only in-frame clones, not every one. The sample contains roughly 120,000 clones, 87% of which appear only once. This specimen consisted of peripheral blood, obtained 28 days after the second AZD1222 dose. The receptors here all came from an adult who received the AZD1222 COVID-19 vaccine. Both conserved end residues are part of each CDR3. The order of the fields is clone size, D gene, V gene, J gene, CDR3 protein, CDR3 DNA. A D gene is named only where the DNA matches it firmly. The size entry is marked missing in some rows and otherwise reads once, few, many or a size class.

-,-,TRBV10-3,TRBJ2-5,CASEAGVPQETQYF,TGTGCCTCAGAGGCAGGGGTACCTCAAGAGACCCAGTACTTC
-,TRBD1,TRBV2,TRBJ2-2,CASSRDRVIGELFF,TGTGCCAGCAGTCGGGACAGGGTAATCGGGGAGCTGTTTTTT
-,TRBD1,TRBV11-1,TRBJ2-7,CASSIDRGPYEQYF,TGTGCCAGCAGCATCGACAGGGGGCCCTACGAGCAGTACTTC
-,TRBD1,TRBV10-3,TRBJ1-2,CAINGQDTHGYTF,TGTGCCATCAATGGACAGGATACCCATGGCTACACCTTC
-,-,TRBV4-2,TRBJ1-2,CASSQDQGSPGYTF,TGTGCCAGCAGCCAAGATCAGGGCTCCCCTGGCTACACCTTC
-,-,TRBV29-1,TRBJ2-4,CSVVGDLAKNIQYF,TGCAGCGTTGTTGGTGATTTAGCCAAAAACATTCAGTACTTC
-,-,TRBV6-5,TRBJ2-1,CASKKAGYPEQFF,TGTGCCAGCAAGAAGGCCGGATACCCCGAGCAGTTCTTC
-,TRBD1,TRBV6-5,TRBJ2-1,CASSFRDRGYNEQFF,TGTGCCAGCAGTTTCCGGGACAGGGGTTACAATGAGCAGTTCTTC
-,TRBD1,TRBV3-1/TRBV3-2,TRBJ1-5,CASSLRTGYQPQHF,TGTGCCAGCAGCCTAAGGACAGGTTATCAGCCCCAGCATTTT
-,-,TRBV10-3,TRBJ1-2,CAISGSEGGMGYGYTF,TGTGCCATCAGTGGATCTGAAGGGGGGATGGGGTATGGCTACACCTTC
-,-,TRBV6-5,TRBJ1-2,CASSFLAGYYGYTF,TGTGCCAGCAGCTTCCTAGCGGGATACTATGGCTACACCTTC
-,-,TRBV2,TRBJ1-2,CASSERQTYNYGYTF,TGTGCCAGCAGTGAAAGGCAGACCTACAACTATGGCTACACCTTC
-,-,TRBV15,TRBJ1-2,CATSRDRSYGYTF,TGTGCCACCAGCAGAGACCGATCCTATGGCTACACCTTC
-,TRBD1,TRBV18,TRBJ2-6,CASSREPGQGSSGANVLTF,TGTGCCAGCTCACGAGAACCGGGACAGGGAAGCTCTGGGGCCAACGTCCTGACTTTC
-,-,TRBV19,TRBJ2-7,CASSITGLNYEQYF,TGTGCCAGTAGTATAACAGGTCTTAACTACGAGCAGTACTTC
-,-,TRBV7-9,TRBJ1-3,CASSHPGTVSGNTIYF,TGTGCCAGCAGCCACCCGGGGACGGTCTCTGGAAACACCATATATTTT
-,-,TRBV19,TRBJ2-1,CASSIGPLSFQSSYNEQFF,TGTGCCAGTAGTATCGGGCCTCTCTCCTTCCAAAGCTCCTACAATGAGCAGTTCTTC
-,TRBD1,TRBV9,TRBJ1-3,CASSVVPGGYGNTIYF,TGTGCCAGCAGCGTAGTGCCAGGGGGCTATGGAAACACCATATATTTT
-,-,TRBV2,TRBJ1-6,CASSWGGDSPLHF,TGTGCCAGCAGTTGGGGGGGTGATTCACCCCTCCACTTT
-,-,TRBV28,TRBJ2-2,CASSPPGSSNTGELFF,TGTGCCAGCAGTCCCCCCGGGAGTAGCAACACCGGGGAGCTGTTTTTT
-,TRBD1,TRBV6-2/TRBV6-3,TRBJ1-1,CASSTRQGISEAFF,TGTGCCAGCAGTACCCGACAGGGAATCTCTGAAGCTTTCTTT
-,-,TRBV7-9,TRBJ1-1,CASSLRRLGRDTEAFF,TGTGCCAGCAGCTTAAGGCGATTGGGCCGGGACACTGAAGCTTTCTTT
-,-,TRBV7-3,TRBJ2-1,CASSSHRATNEQFF,TGTGCCAGCAGCTCACACCGGGCCACCAATGAGCAGTTCTTC
-,-,TRBV30,TRBJ2-7,CAWSVGARAYEQYF,TGTGCCTGGAGTGTGGGGGCGCGCGCCTACGAGCAGTACTTC
-,-,TRBV4-2,TRBJ2-5,CASSPSRGQETQYF,TGTGCCAGCAGCCCTTCCCGCGGCCAAGAGACCCAGTACTTC
-,-,TRBV6-5,TRBJ2-7,CATKDLYEQYF,TGTGCCACGAAGGATCTATACGAGCAGTACTTC
-,-,TRBV7-9,TRBJ1-1,CASSLEQLLAFF,TGTGCCAGCAGCTTGGAACAGCTTTTGGCTTTCTTT
-,-,TRBV7-8,TRBJ2-1,CASSFTGVGEQFF,TGTGCCAGCAGCTTCACAGGCGTGGGTGAGCAGTTCTTC
-,-,TRBV24-1,TRBJ2-3,CATSDWAGAGDTQYF,TGTGCCACCAGTGATTGGGCTGGTGCTGGGGATACGCAGTATTTT
-,-,TRBV11-2,TRBJ2-7,CASSPPPTSNEQYF,TGTGCCAGCAGTCCACCTCCCACGTCAAACGAGCAGTACTTC
-,TRBD2,TRBV6-2/TRBV6-3,TRBJ2-5,CASSYNLAGEETQYF,TGTGCCAGCAGTTACAATCTAGCGGGGGAAGAGACCCAGTACTTC
-,TRBD2,TRBV2,TRBJ2-3,CASRRTSGYADTQYF,TGTGCCAGCAGGAGGACTAGCGGATACGCAGATACGCAGTATTTT
once,-,TRBV27,TRBJ2-1,CASRRAGAIWNEQFF,TGTGCCAGCCGACGAGCAGGGGCGATCTGGAATGAGCAGTTCTTC
once,-,TRBV15,TRBJ2-2,CATSREGGSHTGELFF,TGTGCCACCAGCAGAGAAGGCGGCAGCCACACCGGGGAGCTGTTTTTT
-,-,TRBV10-1,TRBJ1-4,CASSQVGRNEKLFF,TGCGCCAGCAGCCAGGTGGGGAGGAATGAAAAACTGTTTTTT
-,-,TRBV7-8,TRBJ1-2,CASSLASRALGGYTF,TGTGCCAGCAGCTTAGCGTCCAGGGCCCTCGGTGGCTACACCTTC
-,-,TRBV5-1,TRBJ1-1,CASSSFTRTEAFF,TGCGCCAGCAGCAGCTTCACGAGGACTGAAGCTTTCTTT
-,TRBD1,TRBV20-1,TRBJ2-5,CRADRGETQYF,TGCAGAGCTGACAGGGGGGAGACCCAGTACTTC
-,-,TRBV19,TRBJ1-1,CASSIGQNTEAFF,TGTGCCAGTAGTATTGGGCAGAACACTGAAGCTTTCTTT
-,-,TRBV7-2,TRBJ1-6,CASSSPGNAYNSPLHF,TGTGCCAGCAGCTCTCCGGGAAACGCCTATAATTCACCCCTCCACTTT
-,-,TRBV19,TRBJ1-6,CASSLLPGAQNSPLHF,TGTGCCAGTAGTCTCCTCCCGGGGGCGCAAAATTCACCCCTCCACTTT
few,-,TRBV7-2,TRBJ1-2,CASSLPTHGYTF,TGTGCCAGCAGCCTCCCGACTCATGGCTACACCTTC